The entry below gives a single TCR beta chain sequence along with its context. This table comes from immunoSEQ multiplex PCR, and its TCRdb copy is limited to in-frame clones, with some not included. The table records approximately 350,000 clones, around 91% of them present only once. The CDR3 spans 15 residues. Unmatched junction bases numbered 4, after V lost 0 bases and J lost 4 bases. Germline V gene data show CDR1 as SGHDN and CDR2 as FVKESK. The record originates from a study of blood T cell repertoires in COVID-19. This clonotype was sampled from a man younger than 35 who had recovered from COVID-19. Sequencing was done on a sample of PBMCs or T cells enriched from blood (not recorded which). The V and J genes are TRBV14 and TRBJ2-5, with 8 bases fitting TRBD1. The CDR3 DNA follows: TGTGCCAGCAGCCAAGATCAGGGGGCTGGAGAGACCCAGTACTTC. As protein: CASSQDQGAGETQYF. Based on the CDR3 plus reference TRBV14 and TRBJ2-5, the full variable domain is EAGVTQFPSHSVIEKGQTVTLRCDPISGHDNLYWYRRVMGKEIKFLLHFVKESKQDESGMPNNRFLAERTGGTYSTLKVQPAELEDSGVYFCASSQDQGAGETQYFGPGTRLLVL.